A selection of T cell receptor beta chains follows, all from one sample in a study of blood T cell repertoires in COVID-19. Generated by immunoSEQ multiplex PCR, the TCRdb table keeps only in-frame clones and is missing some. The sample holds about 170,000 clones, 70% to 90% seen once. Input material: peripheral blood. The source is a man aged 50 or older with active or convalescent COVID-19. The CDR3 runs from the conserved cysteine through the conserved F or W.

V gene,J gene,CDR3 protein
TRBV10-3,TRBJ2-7,CAISESGGVREQYF
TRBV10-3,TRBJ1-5,CAISEAVDQPQHF
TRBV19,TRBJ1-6,CASRNSREVDSPLHF
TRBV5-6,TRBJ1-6,CASSLFGTAYNSPLHF
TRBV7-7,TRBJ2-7,CASSQNPGAYEQYF
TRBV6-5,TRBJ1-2,CASSYSQNTLYGYTF
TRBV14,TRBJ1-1,CASSRLRNQNTEAFF
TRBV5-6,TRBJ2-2,CASSFTGLNTGELFF
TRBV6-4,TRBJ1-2,CASSDRDGDGYTF
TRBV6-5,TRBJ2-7,CASRNGQGYEQYF
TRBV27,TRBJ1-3,CASSLSFGSSGNTIYF
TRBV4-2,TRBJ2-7,CASSQGASGTYEQYF
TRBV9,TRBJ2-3,CASSAQLAGKDTQYF
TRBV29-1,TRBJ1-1,CSVGGRMDTEAFF
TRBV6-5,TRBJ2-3,CASSYSGRRGDTQYF
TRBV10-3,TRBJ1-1,CAISSAGGNTEAFF
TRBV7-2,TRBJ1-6,CASSFDLGGVGSSPLHF
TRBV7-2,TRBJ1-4,CASSLDGATNEKLFF
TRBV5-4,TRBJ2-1,CASSLAELAGGKAEQFF
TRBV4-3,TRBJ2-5,CASSQDWQATSGGQYF
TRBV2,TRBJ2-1,CASSEGRGKLNEQFF
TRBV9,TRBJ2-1,CASSVSGQREGLQNEQFF
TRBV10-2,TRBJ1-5,CASSPGVTGLNQPQHF
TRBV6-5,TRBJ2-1,CASSYLLAGEQFF
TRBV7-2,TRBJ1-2,CASSSDRGNYGYTF
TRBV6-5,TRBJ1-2,CASRDRVGYTF
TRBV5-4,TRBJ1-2,CASSLEHDRVDGYTF
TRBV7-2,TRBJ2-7,CASSLGPHREDEQYF
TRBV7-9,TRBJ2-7,CASTGGGGPREQYF
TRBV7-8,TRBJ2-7,CASSPPPERGRYEQYF
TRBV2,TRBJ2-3,CASSELSSGVGDTQYF
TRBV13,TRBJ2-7,CASARFKENYEQYF
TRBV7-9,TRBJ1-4,CASSLGQGRTNEKLFF
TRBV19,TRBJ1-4,CAASRRWGEKLFF
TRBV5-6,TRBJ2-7,CASSKGQGREQYF
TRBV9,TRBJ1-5,CASSVTGTDQPQHF
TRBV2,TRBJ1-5,CASRGQGNQPQHF
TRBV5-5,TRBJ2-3,CASSLGGRGFQDTQYF
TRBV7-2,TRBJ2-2,CASSWIAGQNTGELFF
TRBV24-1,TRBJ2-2,CATISGNTGELFF
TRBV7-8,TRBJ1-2,CASSIGTAANYGYTF
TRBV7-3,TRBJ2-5,CASSLLETQYF
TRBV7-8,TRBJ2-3,CASSRGRTDTQYF
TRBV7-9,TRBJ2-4,CASSPEEAKNIQYF
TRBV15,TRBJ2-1,CATSRVLVNEQFF
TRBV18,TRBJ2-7,CASSPQGAGAAYEQYF
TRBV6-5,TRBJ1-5,CASSRQGLSNQPQHF
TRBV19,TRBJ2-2,CASILRPNTGELFF
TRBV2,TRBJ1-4,CASRDPRVGGLVGF
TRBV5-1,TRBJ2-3,CASSPGQPSTDTQYF
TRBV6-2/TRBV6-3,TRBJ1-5,CASSSTPPGHNTNQPQHF
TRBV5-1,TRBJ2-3,CASSSSSEDTQYF
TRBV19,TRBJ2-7,CASSERGQGFYEQYF